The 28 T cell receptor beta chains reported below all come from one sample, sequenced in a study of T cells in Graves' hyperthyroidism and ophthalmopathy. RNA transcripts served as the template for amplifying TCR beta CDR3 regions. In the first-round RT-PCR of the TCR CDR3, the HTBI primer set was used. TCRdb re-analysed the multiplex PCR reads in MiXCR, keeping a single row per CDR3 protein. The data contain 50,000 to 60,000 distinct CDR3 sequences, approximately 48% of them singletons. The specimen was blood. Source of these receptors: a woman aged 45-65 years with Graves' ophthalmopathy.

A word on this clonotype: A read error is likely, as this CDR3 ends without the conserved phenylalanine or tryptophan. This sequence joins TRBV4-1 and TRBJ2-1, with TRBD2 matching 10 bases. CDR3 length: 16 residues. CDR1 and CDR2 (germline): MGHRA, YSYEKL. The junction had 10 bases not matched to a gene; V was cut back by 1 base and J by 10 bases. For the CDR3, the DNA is TGCGCCAGCAGCCAAGGACTAGCGGGCGCCTCCAAGGAGCAGTTCTGC. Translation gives CASSQGLAGASKEQFC.

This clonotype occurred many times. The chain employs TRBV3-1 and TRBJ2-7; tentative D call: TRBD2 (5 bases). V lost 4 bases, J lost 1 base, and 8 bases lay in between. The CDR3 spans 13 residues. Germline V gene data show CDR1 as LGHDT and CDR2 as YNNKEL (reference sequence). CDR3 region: CASSPPGSYEQYF. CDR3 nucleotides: TGTGCCAGCAGCCCCCCGGGATCCTACGAGCAGTACTTC.

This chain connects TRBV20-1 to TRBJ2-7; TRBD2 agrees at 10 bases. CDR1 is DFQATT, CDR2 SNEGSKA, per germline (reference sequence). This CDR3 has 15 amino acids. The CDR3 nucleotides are TGCAGCGCTGGGGCTAGCGGGAGAGGGGCCTACGAGCAGTACTTC. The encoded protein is CSAGASGRGAYEQYF.

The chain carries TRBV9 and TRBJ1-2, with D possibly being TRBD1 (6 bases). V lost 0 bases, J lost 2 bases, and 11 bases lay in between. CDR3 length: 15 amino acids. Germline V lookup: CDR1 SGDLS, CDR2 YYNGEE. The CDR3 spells CASSVGGGTNYGYTF. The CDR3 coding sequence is TGTGCCAGCAGCGTAGGGGGGGGGACAAACTATGGCTACACCTTC.

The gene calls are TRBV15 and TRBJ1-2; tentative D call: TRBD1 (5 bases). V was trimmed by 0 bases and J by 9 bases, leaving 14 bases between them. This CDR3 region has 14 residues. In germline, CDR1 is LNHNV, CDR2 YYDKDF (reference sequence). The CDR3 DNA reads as TGTGCCACCAGCAGAGATGGGGGGATGGAGTGCTACACCTTC. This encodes CATSRDGGMECYTF.

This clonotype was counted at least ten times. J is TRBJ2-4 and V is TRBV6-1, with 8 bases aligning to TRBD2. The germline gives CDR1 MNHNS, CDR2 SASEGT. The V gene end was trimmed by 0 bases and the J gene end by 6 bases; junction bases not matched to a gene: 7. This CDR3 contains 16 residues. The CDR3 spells CASSEAPRAGGNIQYF. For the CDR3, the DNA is TGTGCCAGCAGTGAAGCGCCGAGGGCGGGGGGAAACATTCAGTACTTC.

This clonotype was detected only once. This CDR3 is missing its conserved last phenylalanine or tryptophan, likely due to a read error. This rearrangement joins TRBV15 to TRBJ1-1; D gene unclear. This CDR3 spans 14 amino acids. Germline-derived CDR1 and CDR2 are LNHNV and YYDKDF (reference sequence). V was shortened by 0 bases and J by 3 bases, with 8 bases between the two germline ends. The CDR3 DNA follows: TGTGCCACCAGCAGAGATGGGGTGGACACTGAAGCTTTCTAT. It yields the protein CATSRDGVDTEAFY.

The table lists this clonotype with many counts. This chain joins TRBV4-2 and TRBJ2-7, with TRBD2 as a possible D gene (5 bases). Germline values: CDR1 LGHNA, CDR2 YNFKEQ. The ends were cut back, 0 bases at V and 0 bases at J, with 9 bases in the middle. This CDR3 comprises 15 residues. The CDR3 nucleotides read TGTGCCAGCAGCCAAGATCCGGGGAGCTCCTACGAGCAGTACTTC. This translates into CASSQDPGSSYEQYF.

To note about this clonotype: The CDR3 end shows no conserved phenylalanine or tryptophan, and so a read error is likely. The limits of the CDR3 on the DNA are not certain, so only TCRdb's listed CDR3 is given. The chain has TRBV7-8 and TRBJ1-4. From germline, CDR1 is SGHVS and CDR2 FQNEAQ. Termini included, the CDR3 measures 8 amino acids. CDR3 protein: CASSLGAT.

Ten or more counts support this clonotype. Written as DNA, the CDR3 is TGCGCCAGCAGCCGCGGGACTAGCGGTCCATACGAGCAGTACTTC. Residues: CASSRGTSGPYEQYF. The chain recombines TRBV4-1 with TRBJ2-7; 11 bases align to TRBD2. Germline CDR1 and CDR2: MGHRA and YSYEKL. V shed 4 bases, J shed 4 bases, and the junction held 6 bases outside the gene matches. CDR3 length: 15 amino acids.

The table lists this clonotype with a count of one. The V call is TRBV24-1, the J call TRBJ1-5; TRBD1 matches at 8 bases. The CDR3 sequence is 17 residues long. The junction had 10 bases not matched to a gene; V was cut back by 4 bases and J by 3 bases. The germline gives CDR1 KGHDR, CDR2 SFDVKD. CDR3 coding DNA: TGTGCCACCAGTGACCCGGGACAGGATTTCTCCAATCAGCCCCAGCATTTT. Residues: CATSDPGQDFSNQPQHF.

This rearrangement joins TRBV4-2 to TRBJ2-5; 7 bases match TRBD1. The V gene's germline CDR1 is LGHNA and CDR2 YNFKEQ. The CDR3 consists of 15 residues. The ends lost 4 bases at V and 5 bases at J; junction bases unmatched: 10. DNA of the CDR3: TGTGCCAGCAGCCCGGCCCCGGGGACAGAGGAGACCCAGTACTTC. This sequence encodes CASSPAPGTEETQYF.

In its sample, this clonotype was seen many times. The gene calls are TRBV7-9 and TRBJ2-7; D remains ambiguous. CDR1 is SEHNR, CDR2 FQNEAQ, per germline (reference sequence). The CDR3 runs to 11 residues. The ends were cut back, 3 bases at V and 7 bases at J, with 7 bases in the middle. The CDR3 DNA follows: TGTGCCAGCAGCTTGACCGGGGAGCAGTACTTC. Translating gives CASSLTGEQYF.

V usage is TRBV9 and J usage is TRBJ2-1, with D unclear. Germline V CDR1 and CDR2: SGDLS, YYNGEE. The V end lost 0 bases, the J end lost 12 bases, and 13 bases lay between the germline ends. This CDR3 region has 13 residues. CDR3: CASSVDPFKVQFF. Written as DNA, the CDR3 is TGTGCCAGCAGCGTAGACCCGTTTAAGGTGCAGTTCTTC.

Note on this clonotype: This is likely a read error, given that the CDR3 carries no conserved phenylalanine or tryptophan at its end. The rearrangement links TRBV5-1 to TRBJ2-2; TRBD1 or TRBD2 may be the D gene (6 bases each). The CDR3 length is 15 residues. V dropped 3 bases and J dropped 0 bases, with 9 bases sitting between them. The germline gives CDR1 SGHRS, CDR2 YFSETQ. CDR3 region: CASSSGGANTGELFL. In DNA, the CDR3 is TGCGCCAGCAGCTCCGGGGGCGCGAACACCGGGGAGCTGTTTCTT.

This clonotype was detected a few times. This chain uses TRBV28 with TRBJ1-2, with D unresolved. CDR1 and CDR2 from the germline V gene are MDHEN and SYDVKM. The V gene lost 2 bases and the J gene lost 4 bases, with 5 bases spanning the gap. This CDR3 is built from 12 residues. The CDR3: CASSLGVYGYTF. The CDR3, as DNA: TGTGCCAGCAGTTTAGGGGTCTATGGCTACACCTTC.

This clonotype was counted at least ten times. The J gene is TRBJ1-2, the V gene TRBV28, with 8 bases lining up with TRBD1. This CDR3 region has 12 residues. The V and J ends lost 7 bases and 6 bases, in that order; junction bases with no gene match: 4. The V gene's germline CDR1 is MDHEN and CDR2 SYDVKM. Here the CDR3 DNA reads TGTGCCAGCACGGGACAGGAAAATGGCTACACCTTC. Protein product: CASTGQENGYTF.

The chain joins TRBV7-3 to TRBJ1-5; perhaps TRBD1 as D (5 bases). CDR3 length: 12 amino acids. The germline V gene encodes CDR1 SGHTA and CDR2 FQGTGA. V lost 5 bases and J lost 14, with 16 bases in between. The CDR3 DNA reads TGTGCCAGCAGCGGGCCAGGAAGGGGTGAGCATTTT. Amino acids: CASSGPGRGEHF.

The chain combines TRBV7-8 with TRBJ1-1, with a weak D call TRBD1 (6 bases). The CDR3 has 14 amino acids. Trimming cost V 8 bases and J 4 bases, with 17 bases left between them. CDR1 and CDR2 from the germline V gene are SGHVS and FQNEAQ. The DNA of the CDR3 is TGTGCCAGCGGCCAAGGGGCCAGGGGCACTGAAGCTTTCTTT. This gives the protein CASGQGARGTEAFF.

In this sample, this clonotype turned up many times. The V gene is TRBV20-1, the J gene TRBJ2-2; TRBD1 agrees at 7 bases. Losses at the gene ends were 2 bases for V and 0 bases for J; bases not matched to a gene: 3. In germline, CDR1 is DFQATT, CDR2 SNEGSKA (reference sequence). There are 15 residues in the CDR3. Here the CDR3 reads CSARRQGSNTGELFF. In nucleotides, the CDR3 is TGCAGTGCTAGAAGACAGGGTTCGAACACCGGGGAGCTGTTTTTT.

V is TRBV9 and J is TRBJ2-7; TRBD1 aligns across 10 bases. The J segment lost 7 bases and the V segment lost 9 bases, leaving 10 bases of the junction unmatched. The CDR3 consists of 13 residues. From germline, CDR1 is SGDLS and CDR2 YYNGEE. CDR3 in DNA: TGTGCCACAACGGGGGGGACAGGGGTTGAGCAGTACTTC. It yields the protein CATTGGTGVEQYF.

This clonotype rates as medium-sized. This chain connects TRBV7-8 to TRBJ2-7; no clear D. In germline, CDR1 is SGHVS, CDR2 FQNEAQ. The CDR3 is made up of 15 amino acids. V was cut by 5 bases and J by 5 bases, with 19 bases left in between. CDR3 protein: CASSVPAGSRDEQYF. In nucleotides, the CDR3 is TGTGCCAGCAGCGTGCCGGCCGGCTCTCGGGACGAGCAGTACTTC. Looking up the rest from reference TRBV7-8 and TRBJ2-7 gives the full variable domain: GAGVSQSPRYKVAKRGQDVALRCDPISGHVSLFWYQQALGQGPEFLTYFQNEAQLDKSGLPSDRFFAERPEGSVSTLKIQRTQQEDSAVYLCASSVPAGSRDEQYFGPGTRLTVT.

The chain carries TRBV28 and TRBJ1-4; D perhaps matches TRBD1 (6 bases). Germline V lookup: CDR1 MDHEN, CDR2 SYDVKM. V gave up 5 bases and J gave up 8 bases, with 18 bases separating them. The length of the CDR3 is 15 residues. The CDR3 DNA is TGTGCCAGCAGTAAGGGCGGGGGCTTAGGGGAAAAACTGTTTTTT. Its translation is CASSKGGGLGEKLFF.

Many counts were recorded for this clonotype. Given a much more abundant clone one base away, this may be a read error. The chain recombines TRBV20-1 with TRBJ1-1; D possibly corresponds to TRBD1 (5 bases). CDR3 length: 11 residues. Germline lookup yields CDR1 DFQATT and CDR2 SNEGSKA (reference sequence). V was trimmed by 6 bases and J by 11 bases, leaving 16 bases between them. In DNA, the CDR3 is TGCAGTGCCTGGGACCACCCGCGGGCTTTCTTT. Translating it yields CSAWDHPRAFF.

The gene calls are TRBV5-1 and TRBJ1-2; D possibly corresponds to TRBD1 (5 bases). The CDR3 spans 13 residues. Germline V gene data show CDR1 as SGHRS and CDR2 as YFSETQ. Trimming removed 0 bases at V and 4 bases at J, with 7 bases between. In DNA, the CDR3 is TGCGCCAGCAGCTTGGGGGACCTCTATGGCTACACCTTC. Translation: CASSLGDLYGYTF.

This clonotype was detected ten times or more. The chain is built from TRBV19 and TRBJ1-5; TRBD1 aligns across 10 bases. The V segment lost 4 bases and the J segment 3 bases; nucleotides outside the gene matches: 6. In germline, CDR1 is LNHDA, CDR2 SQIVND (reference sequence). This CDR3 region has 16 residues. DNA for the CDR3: TGTGCCAGTAGTAAGGACAGGGGGAGCATCAATCAGCCCCAGCATTTT. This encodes CASSKDRGSINQPQHF.

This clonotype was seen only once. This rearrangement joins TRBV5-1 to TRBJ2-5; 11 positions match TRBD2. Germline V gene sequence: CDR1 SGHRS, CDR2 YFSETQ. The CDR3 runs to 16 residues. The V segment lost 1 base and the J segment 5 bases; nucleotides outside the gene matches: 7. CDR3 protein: CASSLYGTSGIETQYF. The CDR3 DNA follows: TGCGCCAGCAGCTTGTACGGGACTAGCGGTATTGAGACCCAGTACTTC.

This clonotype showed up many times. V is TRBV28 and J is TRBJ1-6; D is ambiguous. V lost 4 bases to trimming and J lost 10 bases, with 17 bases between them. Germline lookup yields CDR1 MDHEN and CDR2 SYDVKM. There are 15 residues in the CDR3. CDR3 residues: CASSSPGLGRSPLHF. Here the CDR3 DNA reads TGTGCCAGCAGTTCACCCGGACTGGGAAGATCACCCCTCCACTTT.